The clone carrying this T cell receptor (beta chain) was recorded a few times. Measured with immunoSEQ multiplex PCR; TCRdb has only the in-frame clones, and not every one. The data hold roughly 330,000 clones, with under 90% observed a single time. The CDR3 spans 14 residues. CDR1 is LNHDA, CDR2 SQIVND, per germline (reference sequence). With 4 bases clipped from V and 1 base from J, the junction kept 1 base outside the gene matches. The sample is drawn from a study of blood T cell repertoires in COVID-19. Input material: PBMCs or T cells enriched from blood (not recorded which). This sequence was found in a young woman who had recovered from COVID-19. The chain joins TRBV19 to TRBJ1-2, with 9 bases matching TRBD1. The chain's CDR3 is CASSRTGDNYGYTF. Written as DNA, the CDR3 is TGTGCCAGTAGTAGGACAGGGGATAACTATGGCTACACCTTC. Based on the CDR3 plus reference TRBV19 and TRBJ1-2, the full variable domain is DGGITQSPKYLFRKEGQNVTLSCEQNLNHDAMYWYRQDPGQGLRLIYYSQIVNDFQKGDIAEGYSVSREKKESFPLTVTSAQKNPTAFYLCASSRTGDNYGYTFGSGTRLTVV.